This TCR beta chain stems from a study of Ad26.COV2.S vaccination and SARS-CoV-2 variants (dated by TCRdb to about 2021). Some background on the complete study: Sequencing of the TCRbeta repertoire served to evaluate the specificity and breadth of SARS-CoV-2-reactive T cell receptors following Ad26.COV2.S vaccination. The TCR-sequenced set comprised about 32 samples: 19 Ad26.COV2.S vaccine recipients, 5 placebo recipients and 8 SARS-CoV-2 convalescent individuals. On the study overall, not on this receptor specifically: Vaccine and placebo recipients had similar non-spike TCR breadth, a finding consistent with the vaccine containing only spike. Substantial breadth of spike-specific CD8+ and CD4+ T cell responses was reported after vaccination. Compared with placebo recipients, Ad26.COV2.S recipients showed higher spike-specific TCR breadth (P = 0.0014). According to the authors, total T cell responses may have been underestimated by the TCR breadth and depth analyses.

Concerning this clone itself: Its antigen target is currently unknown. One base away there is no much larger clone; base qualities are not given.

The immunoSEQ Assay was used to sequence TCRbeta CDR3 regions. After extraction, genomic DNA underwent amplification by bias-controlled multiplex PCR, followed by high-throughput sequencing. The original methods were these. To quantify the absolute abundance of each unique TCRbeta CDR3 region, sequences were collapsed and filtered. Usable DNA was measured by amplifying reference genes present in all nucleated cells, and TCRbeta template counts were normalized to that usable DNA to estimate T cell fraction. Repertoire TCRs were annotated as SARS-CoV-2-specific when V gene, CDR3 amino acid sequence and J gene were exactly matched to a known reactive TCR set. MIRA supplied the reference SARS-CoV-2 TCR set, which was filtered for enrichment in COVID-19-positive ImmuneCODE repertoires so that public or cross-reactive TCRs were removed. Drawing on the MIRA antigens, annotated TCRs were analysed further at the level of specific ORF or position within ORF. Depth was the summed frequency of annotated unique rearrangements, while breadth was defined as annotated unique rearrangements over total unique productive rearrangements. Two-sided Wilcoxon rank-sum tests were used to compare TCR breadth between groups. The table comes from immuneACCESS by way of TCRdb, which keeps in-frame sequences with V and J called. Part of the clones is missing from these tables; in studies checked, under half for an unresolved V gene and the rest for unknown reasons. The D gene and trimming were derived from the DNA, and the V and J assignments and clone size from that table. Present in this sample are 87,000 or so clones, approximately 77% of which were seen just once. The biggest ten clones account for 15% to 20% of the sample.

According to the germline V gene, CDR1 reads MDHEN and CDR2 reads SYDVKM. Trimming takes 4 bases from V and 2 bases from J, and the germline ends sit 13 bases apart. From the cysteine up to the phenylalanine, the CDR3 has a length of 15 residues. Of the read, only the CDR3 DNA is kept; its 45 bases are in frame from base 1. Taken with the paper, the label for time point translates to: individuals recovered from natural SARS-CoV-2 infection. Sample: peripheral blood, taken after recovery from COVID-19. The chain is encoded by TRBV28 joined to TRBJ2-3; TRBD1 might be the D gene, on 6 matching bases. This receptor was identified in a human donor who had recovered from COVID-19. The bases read TGTGCCAGCAGTTCCCCATTGGGGGCCACAGATACGCAGTATTTT. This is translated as CASSSPLGATDTQYF. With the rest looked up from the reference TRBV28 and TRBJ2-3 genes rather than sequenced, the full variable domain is DVKVTQSSRYLVKRTGEKVFLECVQDMDHENMFWYRQDPGLGLRLIYFSYDVKMKEKGDIPEGYSVSREKKERFSLILESASTNQTSMYLCASSSPLGATDTQYFGPGTRLTVL.